This T cell receptor (beta chain) was captured by sequencing in a study of cytomegalovirus exposure and HLA in healthy donors. At the level of the study: Approximately 81% of roughly 430 genotyped donors fell in the Caucasian-associated ancestry cluster.

Remarks on this clone: As yet, its antigen is unknown.

Trimming stripped 6 bases from V and 5 bases from J, with 17 bases between. This CDR3 comprises 14 residues. In germline, CDR1 is KGHSH, CDR2 LQKENI. Study-wide results and limits: Among TCR beta chains of equal frequency, HLA-associated ones were more clonally expanded in a later analysis. TCR beta V- and J-gene trimming was later associated with a missense DCLRE1C variant. The authors listed 164 TCR beta chains as cytomegalovirus-associated.

The PCR used 60 Vbeta and 13 Jbeta primers. The protocol was immunoSEQ multiplex PCR, while the TCRdb copy is restricted to in-frame clones and leaves out a portion. The listing contains about 64,000 clones. This chain connects TRBV18 to TRBJ2-7, with D possibly TRBD1 on 5 matching bases. The sample was PBMCs. The clonotype comes from a woman under 30 in good health and CMV-seronegative. As DNA, the CDR3 is TGTGCCAGCTCCCTTAGCAGGGTCACCCACGAGCAGTACTTC. Translation gives CASSLSRVTHEQYF.